The rows below give T cell receptor beta chains drawn from one sample of a study of T cell changes during pregnancy in multiple sclerosis. Profiled with immunoSEQ multiplex PCR; TCRdb holds only in-frame clones, not every one. The sample carries about 60,000 clones, 90% to 95% recorded once. The material was peripheral blood, obtained in the first trimester of pregnancy. The receptors derive from a female donor with multiple sclerosis, enrolled in a pregnancy study. Each CDR3 is given with its conserved first and last residue. A D gene is named only where the DNA matches it firmly. The size field is filled for only some rows; it gives once, few, many or a size class.

TRBD1,TRBV30,TRBJ1-2,.,14,CAWLGTGDINGYTF,TGTGCCTGGCTGGGGACAGGGGATATTAATGGCTACACCTTC
.,TRBV5-1,TRBJ2-7,.,15,CASSPQGQGFHEQYF,TGCGCCAGCAGCCCACAGGGACAAGGCTTCCACGAGCAGTACTTC
TRBD1,TRBV7-2,TRBJ1-2,once,14,CASSFSTGEGGYTF,TGTGCCAGCAGCTTTTCAACAGGGGAAGGCGGCTACACCTTC
.,TRBV30,TRBJ1-5,.,13,CAWSVQGNQPQHF,TGTGCCTGGAGTGTACAGGGCAATCAGCCCCAGCATTTT
TRBD1,TRBV5-6,TRBJ1-1,.,13,CASSRDRGTEAFF,TGTGCCAGCAGCCGGGACAGGGGGACTGAAGCTTTCTTT
.,TRBV11-3,TRBJ2-2,.,14,CASSLDRGFGELFF,TGTGCCAGCAGCTTAGATCGCGGGTTCGGGGAGCTGTTTTTT
TRBD1,TRBV4-3,TRBJ1-5,.,15,CASSQYTGGRQPQHF,TGCGCCAGCAGCCAATACACAGGGGGCAGGCAGCCCCAGCATTTT
.,TRBV29-1,TRBJ2-7,once,13,CSAALSGWDEQYF,TGCAGCGCCGCCCTCAGCGGTTGGGACGAGCAGTACTTC
.,TRBV5-1,TRBJ1-6,.,20,CASSPRMGGNTRDYNSPLHF,TGCGCCAGCAGCCCCCGGATGGGGGGAAACACCCGGGATTACAATTCACCCCTCCACTTT
TRBD1,TRBV4-3,TRBJ2-7,.,13,CASSQGDSYEQYF,TGCGCCAGCAGCCAGGGGGACAGTTACGAGCAGTACTTC
TRBD1,TRBV27,TRBJ2-3,.,15,CASSSGTVSRDTQYF,TGTGCCAGCAGTTCGGGGACAGTTAGCCGAGATACGCAGTATTTT
.,TRBV2,TRBJ1-1,once,14,CASRGTGTYHTAFF,TGTGCCAGCAGGGGAACCGGGACATACCATACAGCTTTCTTT